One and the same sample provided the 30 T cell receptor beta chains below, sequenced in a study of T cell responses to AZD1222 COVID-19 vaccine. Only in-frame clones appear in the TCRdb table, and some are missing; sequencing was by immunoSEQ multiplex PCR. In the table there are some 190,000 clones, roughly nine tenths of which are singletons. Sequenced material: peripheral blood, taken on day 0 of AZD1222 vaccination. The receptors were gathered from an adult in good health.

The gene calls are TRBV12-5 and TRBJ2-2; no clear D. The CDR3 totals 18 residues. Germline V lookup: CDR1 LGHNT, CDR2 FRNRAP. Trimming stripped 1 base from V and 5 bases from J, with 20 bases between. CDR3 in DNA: TGTGCTAGTGGTTTGGGAACGACGCCATTAAGGTATACCGGGGAGCTGTTTTTT. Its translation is CASGLGTTPLRYTGELFF.

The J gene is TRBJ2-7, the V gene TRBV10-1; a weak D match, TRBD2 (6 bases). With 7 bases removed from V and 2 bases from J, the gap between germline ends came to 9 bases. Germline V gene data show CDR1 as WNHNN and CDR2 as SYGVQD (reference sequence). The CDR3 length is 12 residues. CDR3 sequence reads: CASMWGAYEQYV. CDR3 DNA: TGCGCCAGCATGTGGGGGGCCTACGAGCAGTACGTC.

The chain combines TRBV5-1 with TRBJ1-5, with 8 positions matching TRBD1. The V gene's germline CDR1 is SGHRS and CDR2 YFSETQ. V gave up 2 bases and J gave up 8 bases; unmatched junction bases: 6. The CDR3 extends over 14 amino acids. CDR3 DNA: TGCGCCAGCAGCTTTACAGGGGGTGGAGAGCCCCAGCATTTT. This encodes CASSFTGGGEPQHF.

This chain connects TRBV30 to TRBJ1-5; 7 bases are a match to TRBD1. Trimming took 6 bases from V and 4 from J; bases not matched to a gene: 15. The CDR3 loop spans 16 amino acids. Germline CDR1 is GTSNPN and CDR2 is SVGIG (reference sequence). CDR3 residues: CACAGGSDPRNQPQHF. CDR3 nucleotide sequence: TGTGCCTGCGCAGGGGGTAGCGACCCCCGTAATCAGCCCCAGCATTTT.

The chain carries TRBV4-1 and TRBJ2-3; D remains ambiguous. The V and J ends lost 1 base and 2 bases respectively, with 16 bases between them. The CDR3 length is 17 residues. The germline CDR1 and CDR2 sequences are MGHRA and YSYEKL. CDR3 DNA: TGCGCCAGCAGCCAAGTCCTGTCGCTGGGTCTCACAGATACGCAGTATTTT. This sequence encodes CASSQVLSLGLTDTQYF.

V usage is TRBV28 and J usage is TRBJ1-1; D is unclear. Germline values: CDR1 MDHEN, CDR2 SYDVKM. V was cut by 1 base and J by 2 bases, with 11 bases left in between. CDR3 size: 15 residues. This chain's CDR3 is CASSLSFMINTEAFF. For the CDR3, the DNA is TGTGCCAGCAGTTTATCCTTCATGATAAACACTGAAGCTTTCTTT.

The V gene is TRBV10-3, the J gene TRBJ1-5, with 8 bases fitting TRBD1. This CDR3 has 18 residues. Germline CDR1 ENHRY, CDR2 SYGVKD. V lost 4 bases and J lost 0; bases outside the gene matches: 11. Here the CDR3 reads CAISVNFPGQDSNQPQHF. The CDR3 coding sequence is TGTGCCATCAGTGTAAATTTTCCGGGACAGGATAGCAATCAGCCCCAGCATTTT.

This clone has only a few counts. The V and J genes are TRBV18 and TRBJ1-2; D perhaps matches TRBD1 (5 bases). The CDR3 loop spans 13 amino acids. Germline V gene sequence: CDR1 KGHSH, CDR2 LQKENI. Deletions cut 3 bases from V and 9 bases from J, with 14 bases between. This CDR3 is CASSPDYDSSYTF. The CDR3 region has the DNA TGTGCCAGCTCACCGGACTATGACAGCAGCTACACCTTC.

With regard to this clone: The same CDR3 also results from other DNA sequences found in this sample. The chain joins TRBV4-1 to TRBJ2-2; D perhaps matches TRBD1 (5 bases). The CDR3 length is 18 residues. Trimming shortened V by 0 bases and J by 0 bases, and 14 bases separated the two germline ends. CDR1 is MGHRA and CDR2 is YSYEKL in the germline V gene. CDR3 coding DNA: TGCGCCAGCAGCCAAGATGCCCCCGACAGAACGAACACCGGGGAGCTGTTTTTT. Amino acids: CASSQDAPDRTNTGELFF.

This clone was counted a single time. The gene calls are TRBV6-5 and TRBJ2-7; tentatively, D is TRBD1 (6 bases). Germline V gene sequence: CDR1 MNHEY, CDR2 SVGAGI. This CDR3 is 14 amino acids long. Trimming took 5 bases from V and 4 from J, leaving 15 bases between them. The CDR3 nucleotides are TGTGCCAGCAGTATGGCAGGGGTTCTTTACGAGCAGTACGTC. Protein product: CASSMAGVLYEQYV.

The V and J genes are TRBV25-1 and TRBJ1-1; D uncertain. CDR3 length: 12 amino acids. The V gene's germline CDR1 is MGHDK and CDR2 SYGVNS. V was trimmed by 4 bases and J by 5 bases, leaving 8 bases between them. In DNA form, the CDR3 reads TGTGCCAGCAGTGTCCCGGGTACTGAAGCTTTCTTT. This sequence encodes CASSVPGTEAFF.

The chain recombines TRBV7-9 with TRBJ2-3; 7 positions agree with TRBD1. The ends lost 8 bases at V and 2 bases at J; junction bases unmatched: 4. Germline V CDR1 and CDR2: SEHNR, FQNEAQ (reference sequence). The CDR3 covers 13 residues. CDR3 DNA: TGTGCCAGCCTACAGGGGCTCACAGATACGCAGTATTTT. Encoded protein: CASLQGLTDTQYF.

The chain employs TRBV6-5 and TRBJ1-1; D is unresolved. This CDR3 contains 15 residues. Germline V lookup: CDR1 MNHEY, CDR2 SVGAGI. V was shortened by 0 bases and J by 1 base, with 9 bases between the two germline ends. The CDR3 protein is CASSYSWAANTEAFF. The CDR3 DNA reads TGTGCCAGCAGTTACTCGTGGGCAGCGAACACTGAAGCTTTCTTT.

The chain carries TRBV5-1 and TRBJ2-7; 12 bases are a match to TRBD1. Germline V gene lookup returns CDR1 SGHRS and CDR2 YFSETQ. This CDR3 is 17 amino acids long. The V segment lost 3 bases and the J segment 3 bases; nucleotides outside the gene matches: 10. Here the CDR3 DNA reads TGCGCCAGCAGCTGGGACAGGGGGCGCAATAAGGACTACGAGCAGTACGTC. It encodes CASSWDRGRNKDYEQYV.

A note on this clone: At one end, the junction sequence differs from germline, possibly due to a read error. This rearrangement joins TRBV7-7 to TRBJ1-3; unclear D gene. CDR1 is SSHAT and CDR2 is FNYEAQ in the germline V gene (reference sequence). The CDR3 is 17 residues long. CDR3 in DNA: TGTGCTAGCAGCTTAGTAGTTCGTGCCGTCTCTGGAAACACCATATATTTT. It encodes CASSLVVRAVSGNTIYF.

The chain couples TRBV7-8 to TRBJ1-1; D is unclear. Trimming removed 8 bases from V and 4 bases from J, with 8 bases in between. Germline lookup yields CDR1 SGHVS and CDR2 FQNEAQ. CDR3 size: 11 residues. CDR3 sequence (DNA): TGTGCCAGCGAAAGGCCCACTGAAGCTTTCTTT. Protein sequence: CASERPTEAFF.

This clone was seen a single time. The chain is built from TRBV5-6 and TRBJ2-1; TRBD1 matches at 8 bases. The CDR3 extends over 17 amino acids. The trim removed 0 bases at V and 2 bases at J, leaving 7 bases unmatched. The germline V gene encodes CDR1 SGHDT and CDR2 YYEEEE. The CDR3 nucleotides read TGTGCCAGCAGCTTGGCTACCGGGACAGGCCCCTACAATGAGCAGTTCTTC. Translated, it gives CASSLATGTGPYNEQFF.

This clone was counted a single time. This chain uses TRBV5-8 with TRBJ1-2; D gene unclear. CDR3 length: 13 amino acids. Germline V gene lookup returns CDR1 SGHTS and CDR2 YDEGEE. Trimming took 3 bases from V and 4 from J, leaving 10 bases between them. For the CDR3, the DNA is TGTGCCAGCAGCTGGGCCGTAAGCTATGGCTACACCTTC. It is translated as CASSWAVSYGYTF.

The CDR3 reads CASSYSGGGNQPQHF. The CDR3 region has the DNA TGTGCCAGCAGTTATTCAGGTGGGGGCAATCAGCCCCAGCATTTT. V is TRBV6-5 and J is TRBJ1-5; D is unclear. Germline V gives CDR1 MNHEY, CDR2 SVGAGI. This CDR3 comprises 15 residues. Trimming stripped 3 bases from V and 2 bases from J, with 11 bases between.

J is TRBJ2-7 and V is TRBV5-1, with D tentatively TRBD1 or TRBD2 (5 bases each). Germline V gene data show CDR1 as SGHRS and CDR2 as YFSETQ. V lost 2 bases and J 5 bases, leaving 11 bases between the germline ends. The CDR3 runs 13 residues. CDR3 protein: CASSFTGDHEQYV. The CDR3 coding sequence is TGCGCCAGCAGCTTCACTGGGGACCACGAGCAGTACGTC.

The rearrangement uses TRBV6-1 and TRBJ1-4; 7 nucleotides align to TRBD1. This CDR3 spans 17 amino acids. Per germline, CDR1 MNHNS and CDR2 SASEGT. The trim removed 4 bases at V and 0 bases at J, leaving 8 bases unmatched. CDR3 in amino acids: CASSAYRGGSTNEKLFF. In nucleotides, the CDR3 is TGTGCCAGCAGTGCTTACAGGGGAGGCTCAACTAATGAAAAACTGTTTTTT.

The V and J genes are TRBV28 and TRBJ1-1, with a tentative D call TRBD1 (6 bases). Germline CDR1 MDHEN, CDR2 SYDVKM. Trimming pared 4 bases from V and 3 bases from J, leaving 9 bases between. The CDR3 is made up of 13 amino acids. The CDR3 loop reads CASSYRADTEAFF. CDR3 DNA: TGTGCCAGCAGTTACAGGGCGGACACTGAAGCTTTCTTT.

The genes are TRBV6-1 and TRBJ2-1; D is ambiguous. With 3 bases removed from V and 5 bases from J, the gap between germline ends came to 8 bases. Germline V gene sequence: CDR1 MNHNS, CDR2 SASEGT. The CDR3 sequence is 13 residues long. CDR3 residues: CASSEYQHNEQFF. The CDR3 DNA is TGTGCCAGCAGTGAGTACCAGCACAATGAGCAGTTCTTC.

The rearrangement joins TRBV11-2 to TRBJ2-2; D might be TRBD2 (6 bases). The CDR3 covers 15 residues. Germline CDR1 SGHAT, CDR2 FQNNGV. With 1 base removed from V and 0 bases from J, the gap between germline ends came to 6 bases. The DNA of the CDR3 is TGTGCCAGCAGCTTAGGGAGGGCGAACACCGGGGAGCTGTTTTTT. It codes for CASSLGRANTGELFF.

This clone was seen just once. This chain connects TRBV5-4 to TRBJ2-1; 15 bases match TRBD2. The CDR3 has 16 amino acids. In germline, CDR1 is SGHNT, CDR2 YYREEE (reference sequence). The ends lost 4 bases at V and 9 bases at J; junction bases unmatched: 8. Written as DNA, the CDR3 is TGTGCCAGCAGCGGCGGACTAGCGGGGGGGCCGATTGAGCAGTTCTTC. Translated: CASSGGLAGGPIEQFF.

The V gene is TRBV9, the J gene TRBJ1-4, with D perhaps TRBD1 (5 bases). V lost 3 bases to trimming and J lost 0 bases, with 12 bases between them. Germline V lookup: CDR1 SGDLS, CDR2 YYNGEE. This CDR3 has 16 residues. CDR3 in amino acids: CASSGPGATTNEKLFF. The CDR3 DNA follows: TGTGCCAGCAGCGGCCCCGGGGCGACAACTAATGAAAAACTGTTTTTT.

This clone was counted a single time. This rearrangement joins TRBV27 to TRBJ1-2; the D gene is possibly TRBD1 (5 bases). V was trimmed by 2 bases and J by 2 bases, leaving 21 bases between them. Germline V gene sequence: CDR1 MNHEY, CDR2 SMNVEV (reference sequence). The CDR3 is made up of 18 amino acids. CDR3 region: CASSLRPAQGPHNYGYTF. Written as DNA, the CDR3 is TGTGCCAGCAGTTTACGGCCCGCGCAGGGTCCCCACAACTATGGCTACACCTTC.

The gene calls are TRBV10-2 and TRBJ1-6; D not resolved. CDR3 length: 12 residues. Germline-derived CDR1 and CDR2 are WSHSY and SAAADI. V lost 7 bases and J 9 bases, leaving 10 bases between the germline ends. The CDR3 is CASTMDVSPLHF. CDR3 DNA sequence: TGCGCCAGCACTATGGATGTTTCACCCCTCCACTTT.

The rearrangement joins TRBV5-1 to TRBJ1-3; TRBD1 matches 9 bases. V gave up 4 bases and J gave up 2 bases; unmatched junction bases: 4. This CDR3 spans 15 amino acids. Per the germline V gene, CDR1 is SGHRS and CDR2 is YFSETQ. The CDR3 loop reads CASSADRGPGNTIYF. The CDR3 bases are TGCGCCAGCAGCGCGGACAGGGGACCTGGAAACACCATATATTTT. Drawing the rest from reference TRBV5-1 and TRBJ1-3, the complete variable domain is KAGVTQTPRYLIKTRGQQVTLSCSPISGHRSVSWYQQTPGQGLQFLFEYFSETQRNKGNFPGRFSGRQFSNSRSEMNVSTLELGDSALYLCASSADRGPGNTIYFGEGSWLTVV.

The CDR3 is CASSLVRDRARAQYF. As DNA, the CDR3 is TGTGCCAGCAGCTTAGTACGGGACAGGGCCCGAGCCCAGTACTTC. V is TRBV7-9 and J is TRBJ2-5; 9 nucleotides match TRBD1. The length of the CDR3 is 15 residues. Germline CDR1 and CDR2: SEHNR and FQNEAQ (reference sequence). The junction had 9 bases not matched to a gene; V was cut back by 1 base and J by 9 bases.